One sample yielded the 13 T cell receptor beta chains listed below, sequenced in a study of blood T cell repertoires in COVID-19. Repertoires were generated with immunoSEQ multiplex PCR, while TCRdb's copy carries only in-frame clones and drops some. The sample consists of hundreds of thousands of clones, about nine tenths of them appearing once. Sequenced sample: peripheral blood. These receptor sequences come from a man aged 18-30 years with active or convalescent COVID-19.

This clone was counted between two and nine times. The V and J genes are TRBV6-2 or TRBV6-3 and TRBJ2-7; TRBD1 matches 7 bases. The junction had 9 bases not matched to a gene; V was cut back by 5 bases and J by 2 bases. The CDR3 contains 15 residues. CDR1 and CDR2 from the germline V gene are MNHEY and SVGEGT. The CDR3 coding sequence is TGTGCCAGCAGTCTAACAGGGACAGAGACCTACGAGCAGTACTTC. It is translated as CASSLTGTETYEQYF.

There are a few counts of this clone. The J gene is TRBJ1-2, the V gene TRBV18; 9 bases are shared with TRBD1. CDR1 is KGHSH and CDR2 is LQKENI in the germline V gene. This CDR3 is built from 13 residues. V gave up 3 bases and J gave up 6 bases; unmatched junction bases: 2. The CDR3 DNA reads TGTGCCAGCTCACCCGGACAGGGGAATGGCTACACCTTC. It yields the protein CASSPGQGNGYTF.

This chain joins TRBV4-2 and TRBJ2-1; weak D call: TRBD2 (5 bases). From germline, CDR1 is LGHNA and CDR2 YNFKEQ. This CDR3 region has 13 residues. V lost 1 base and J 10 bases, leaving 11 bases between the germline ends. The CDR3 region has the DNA TGTGCCAGCAGCCAAGGTCCCGAGGGAGAGCAGTTCTTC. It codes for CASSQGPEGEQFF.

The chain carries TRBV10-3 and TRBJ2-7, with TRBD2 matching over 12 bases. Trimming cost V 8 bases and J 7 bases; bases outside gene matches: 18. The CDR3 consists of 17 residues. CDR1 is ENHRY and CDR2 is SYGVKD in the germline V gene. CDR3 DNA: TGTGCCATCGGTGGACTAGCGGGGAGACAGGCCCAAGTGGAGCAGTACTTC. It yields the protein CAIGGLAGRQAQVEQYF.

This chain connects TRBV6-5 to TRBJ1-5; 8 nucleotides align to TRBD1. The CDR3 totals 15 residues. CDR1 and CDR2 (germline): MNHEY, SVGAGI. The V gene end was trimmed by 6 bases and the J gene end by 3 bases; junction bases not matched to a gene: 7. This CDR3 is CASSTDRVDNQPQHF. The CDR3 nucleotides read TGTGCCAGCAGCACGGACAGGGTAGACAATCAGCCCCAGCATTTT.

The CDR3 region is CASSLPGQGNTEAFF. Here the CDR3 DNA reads TGTGCCAGCAGCTTACCGGGACAGGGGAACACTGAAGCTTTCTTT. This chain connects TRBV5-4 to TRBJ1-1; 9 bases agree with TRBD1. The germline V gene has CDR1 SGHNT and CDR2 YYREEE (reference sequence). The CDR3 length is 15 residues. V dropped 2 bases and J dropped 1; count of bases not matched to a gene: 3.

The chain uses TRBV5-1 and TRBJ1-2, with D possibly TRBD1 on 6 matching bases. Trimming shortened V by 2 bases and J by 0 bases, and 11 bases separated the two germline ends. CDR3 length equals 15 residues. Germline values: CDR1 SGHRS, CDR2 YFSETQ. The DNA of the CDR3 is TGCGCCAGCAGCTTAAGTACAGGGCCTAACTATGGCTACACCTTC. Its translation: CASSLSTGPNYGYTF. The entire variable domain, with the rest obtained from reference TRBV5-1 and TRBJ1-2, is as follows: KAGVTQTPRYLIKTRGQQVTLSCSPISGHRSVSWYQQTPGQGLQFLFEYFSETQRNKGNFPGRFSGRQFSNSRSEMNVSTLELGDSALYLCASSLSTGPNYGYTFGSGTRLTVV.

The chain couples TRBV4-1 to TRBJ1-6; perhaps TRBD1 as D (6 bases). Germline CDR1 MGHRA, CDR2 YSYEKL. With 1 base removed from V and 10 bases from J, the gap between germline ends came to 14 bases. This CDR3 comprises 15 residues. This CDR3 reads CASSQAVRGRSPLHF. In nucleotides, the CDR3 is TGCGCCAGCAGCCAAGCGGTCAGGGGACGATCACCCCTCCACTTT.

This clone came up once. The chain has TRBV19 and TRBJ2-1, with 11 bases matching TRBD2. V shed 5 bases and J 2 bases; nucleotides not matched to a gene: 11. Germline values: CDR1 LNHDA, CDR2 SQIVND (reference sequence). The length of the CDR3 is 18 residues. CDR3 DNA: TGTGCCAGTAGTTTCCGACTGACTAGCGGGAATACCTACAATGAGCAGTTCTTC. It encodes CASSFRLTSGNTYNEQFF.

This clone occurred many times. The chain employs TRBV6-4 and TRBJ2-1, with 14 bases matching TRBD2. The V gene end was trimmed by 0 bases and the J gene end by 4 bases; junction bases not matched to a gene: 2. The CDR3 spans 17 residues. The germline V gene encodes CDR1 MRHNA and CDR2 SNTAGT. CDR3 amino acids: CASSDSTSGGGYNEQFF. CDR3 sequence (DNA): TGTGCCAGCAGTGACTCGACTAGCGGGGGGGGATACAATGAGCAGTTCTTC.

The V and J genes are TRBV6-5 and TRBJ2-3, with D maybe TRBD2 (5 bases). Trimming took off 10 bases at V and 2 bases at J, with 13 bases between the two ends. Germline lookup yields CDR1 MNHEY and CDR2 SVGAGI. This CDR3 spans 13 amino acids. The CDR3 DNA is TGTGCCACAGCAGAGGGTTACACAGATACGCAGTATTTT. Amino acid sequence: CATAEGYTDTQYF.

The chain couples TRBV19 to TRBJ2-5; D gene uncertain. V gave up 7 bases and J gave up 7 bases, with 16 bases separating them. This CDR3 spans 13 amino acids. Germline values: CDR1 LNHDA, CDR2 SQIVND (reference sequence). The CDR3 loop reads CASKTPGGGTQYF. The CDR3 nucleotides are TGTGCCAGTAAGACACCCGGTGGTGGGACCCAGTACTTC.

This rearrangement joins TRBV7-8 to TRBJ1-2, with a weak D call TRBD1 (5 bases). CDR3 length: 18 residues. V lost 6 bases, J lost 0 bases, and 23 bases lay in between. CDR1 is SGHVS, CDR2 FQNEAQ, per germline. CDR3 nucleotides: TGTGCCAGCAGGATGGGGGGAGGCCTTGGCGGAACTAACTATGGCTACACCTTC. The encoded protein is CASRMGGGLGGTNYGYTF.